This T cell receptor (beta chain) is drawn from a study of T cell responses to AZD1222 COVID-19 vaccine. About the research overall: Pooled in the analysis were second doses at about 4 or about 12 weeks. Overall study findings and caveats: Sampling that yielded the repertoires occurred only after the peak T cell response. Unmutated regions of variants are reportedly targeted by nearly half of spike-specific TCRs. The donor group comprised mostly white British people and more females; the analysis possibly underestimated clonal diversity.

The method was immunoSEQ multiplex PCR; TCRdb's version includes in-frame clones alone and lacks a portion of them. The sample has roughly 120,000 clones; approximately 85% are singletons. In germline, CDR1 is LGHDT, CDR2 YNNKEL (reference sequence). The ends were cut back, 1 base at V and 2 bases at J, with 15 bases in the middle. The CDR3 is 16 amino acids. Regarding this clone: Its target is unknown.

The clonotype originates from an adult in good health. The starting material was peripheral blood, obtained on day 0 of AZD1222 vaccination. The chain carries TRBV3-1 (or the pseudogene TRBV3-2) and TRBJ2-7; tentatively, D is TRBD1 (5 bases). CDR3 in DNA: TGTGCCAGCAGCCAAGCTGCCAGGGCGTCGGCCTACGAGCAGTACTTC. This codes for CASSQAARASAYEQYF.